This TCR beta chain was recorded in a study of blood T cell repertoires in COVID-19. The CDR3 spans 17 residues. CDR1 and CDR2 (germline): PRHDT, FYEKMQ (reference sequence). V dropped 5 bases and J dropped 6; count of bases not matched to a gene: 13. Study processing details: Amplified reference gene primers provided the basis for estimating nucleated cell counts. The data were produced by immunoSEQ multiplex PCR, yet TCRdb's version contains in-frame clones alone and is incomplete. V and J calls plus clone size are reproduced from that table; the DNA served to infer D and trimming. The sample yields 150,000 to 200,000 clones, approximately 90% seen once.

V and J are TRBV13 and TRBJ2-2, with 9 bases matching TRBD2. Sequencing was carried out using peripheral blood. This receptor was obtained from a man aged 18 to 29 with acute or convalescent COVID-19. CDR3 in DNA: TGTGCCAGCAGCCCCGTGGGCTTAGCGGGAGTTGCCGGGGAGCTGTTTTTT. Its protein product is CASSPVGLAGVAGELFF.